This T cell receptor (beta chain) appears in the sequencing data of a study of blood T cell repertoires in COVID-19. Overall study context: Samples representing acute and convalescent COVID-19 were sourced from the United States, Italy and Spain.

Deletions cut 6 bases from V and 7 bases from J, with 16 bases between. This CDR3 comprises 14 residues. Germline values: CDR1 SGHTA, CDR2 FQGNSA. Libraries were prepared by immunoSEQ multiplex PCR; TCRdb keeps only in-frame clonotypes and omits some of them. Counted here are some 130,000 clones, 79% occurring once; the ten biggest clones make up less than 4.5%. The sample was peripheral blood. This rearrangement joins TRBV7-2 to TRBJ1-5; possibly TRBD1 for D (5 bases). The sequence came from a man aged 55 to 69 with acute or convalescent COVID-19. The CDR3 is CASSLGGAGQPQHF. The DNA for the CDR3 is TGTGCCAGCAGTTTGGGCGGGGCCGGGCAGCCCCAGCATTTT.